These 29 T cell receptor beta chains were all obtained from the same sample, sequenced in a study of shared clonotypes between healthy human individuals. Assay used: immunoSEQ multiplex PCR; TCRdb lists only in-frame clones, some missing. Of about 2.1 million clones listed, around 93% are singletons. CD45RO-negative cells were positively selected for CCR7, leaving out terminally differentiated effector memory CD45RA+ cells. The sequenced sample consisted of naive CD8+ T cells from PBMCs. The receptor set was obtained from a man younger than 35 in good health. Some clones in this sample may be carry-over from other donors' samples.

This clone appeared a few times. V is TRBV30 and J is TRBJ1-1; D gene uncertain. V was shortened by 1 base and J by 0 bases, with 9 bases between the two germline ends. CDR1 is GTSNPN, CDR2 SVGIG, per germline (reference sequence). The CDR3 loop spans 14 amino acids. The CDR3 here is CAWSGVGMNTEAFF. DNA of the CDR3: TGTGCCTGGAGTGGGGTAGGGATGAACACTGAAGCTTTCTTT.

This rearrangement joins TRBV4-1 to TRBJ1-4, with unresolved D. V dropped 4 bases and J dropped 10 bases, with 19 bases sitting between them. From germline, CDR1 is MGHRA and CDR2 YSYEKL. The CDR3 sequence is 15 residues long. The CDR3 loop is CASSRAPEESVKLFF. The CDR3 coding sequence is TGCGCCAGCAGCCGCGCCCCGGAGGAGTCAGTAAAACTGTTTTTT.

Comments on this clone: At one boundary the junction diverges from the germline segment, which might be a read error. V gene TRBV7-9 combines with J gene TRBJ2-5; 10 bases line up with TRBD1. The CDR3 contains 16 residues. From germline, CDR1 is SEHNR and CDR2 FQNEAQ (reference sequence). This CDR3 is CAGSPRDRGFQETQYF. The CDR3 nucleotides read TGTGCCGGCAGCCCTCGGGACAGGGGTTTCCAAGAGACCCAGTACTTC. Full variable domain (missing parts from reference TRBV7-9 and TRBJ2-5): DTGVSQNPRHKITKRGQNVTFRCDPISEHNRLYWYRQTLGQGPEFLTYFQNEAQLEKSRLLSDRFSAERPKGSFSTLEIQRTEQGDSAMYLCAGSPRDRGFQETQYFGPGTRLLVL.

The rearrangement joins TRBV29-1 to TRBJ2-7, with D possibly TRBD2 on 6 matching bases. Per germline, CDR1 SQVTM and CDR2 ANQGSEA. Between the trimmed V and J ends, which lost 6 bases and 7 bases, there was a span of 19 bases. CDR3 length: 13 amino acids. CDR3 region: CSVVKVGGGEQYF. CDR3 coding DNA: TGCAGCGTGGTTAAGGTCGGTGGGGGGGAGCAGTACTTC.

The V and J genes are TRBV13 and TRBJ2-7, with a tentative D call TRBD1 (5 bases). The CDR3 spans 11 residues. CDR1 and CDR2 from the germline V gene are PRHDT and FYEKMQ (reference sequence). Trimming removed 6 bases at V and 3 bases at J, with 6 bases between. In nucleotides, the CDR3 is TGTGCCAGCAGGGACAACTACGAGCAGTACTTC. This sequence encodes CASRDNYEQYF.

This clone showed up just once. The chain employs TRBV29-1 and TRBJ1-2, with a tentative D call TRBD1 (5 bases). From germline, CDR1 is SQVTM and CDR2 ANQGSEA. The CDR3 contains 14 residues. Trimming stripped 5 bases from V and 5 bases from J, with 18 bases between. CDR3 in DNA: TGCAGCGTTCCTAAAACCGGGACGGCTTATGGCTACACCTTC. This sequence encodes CSVPKTGTAYGYTF. The full variable domain, in which reference TRBV29-1 and TRBJ1-2 provide the parts outside the CDR3, is SAVISQKPSRDICQRGTSLTIQCQVDSQVTMMFWYRQQPGQSLTLIATANQGSEATYESGFVIDKFPISRPNLTFSTLTVSNMSPEDSSIYLCSVPKTGTAYGYTFGSGTRLTVV.

CDR3 amino acids: CASSLWGTGSSYNEQFF. The CDR3 region has the DNA TGTGCCAGCAGCTTATGGGGGACTGGGAGCTCCTACAATGAGCAGTTCTTC. The V gene is TRBV7-3, the J gene TRBJ2-1, with TRBD2 as a possible D gene (6 bases). From germline, CDR1 is SGHTA and CDR2 FQGTGA. The CDR3 loop spans 17 amino acids. V lost 2 bases, J lost 0 bases, and 14 bases lay in between.

This chain joins TRBV5-6 and TRBJ2-7; D may correspond to TRBD1 or TRBD2 (6 bases each). V dropped 4 bases and J dropped 0 bases, with 17 bases sitting between them. Germline V gene sequence: CDR1 SGHDT, CDR2 YYEEEE. The CDR3 is made up of 16 amino acids. The DNA for the CDR3 is TGTGCCAGCAGCCCCGGGGACGGGGGCTACTCCTACGAGCAGTACTTC. Its protein is CASSPGDGGYSYEQYF.

On this clone itself: Other DNA sequences in this specimen translate into the identical CDR3. The chain combines TRBV9 with TRBJ2-7; possible D gene TRBD1, 5 bases. The CDR3 spans 13 residues. Deletions cut 0 bases from V and 6 bases from J, with 10 bases between. Germline CDR1 is SGDLS and CDR2 is YYNGEE. The CDR3 here is CASSVGQGSEQYF. The CDR3 region has the DNA TGTGCCAGCAGCGTAGGCCAGGGTTCCGAGCAGTACTTC. Full variable domain (rest looked up from reference TRBV9 and TRBJ2-7): DSGVTQTPKHLITATGQRVTLRCSPRSGDLSVYWYQQSLDQGLQFLIQYYNGEERAKGNILERFSAQQFPDLHSELNLSSLELGDSALYFCASSVGQGSEQYFGPGTRLTVT.

The V and J genes are TRBV28 and TRBJ1-2; D unclear. CDR1 and CDR2 from the germline V gene are MDHEN and SYDVKM. The CDR3 totals 13 residues. The V end was cut by 4 bases, the J end by 6 bases, with 12 bases between. This chain's CDR3 is CASSSWTAHGYTF. The CDR3 DNA follows: TGTGCCAGCAGTTCGTGGACGGCTCATGGCTACACCTTC.

The chain carries TRBV9 and TRBJ2-5; TRBD2 might be the D (5 bases). The CDR3 is 13 amino acids. Germline V gives CDR1 SGDLS, CDR2 YYNGEE. Trimming cost V 1 base and J 3 bases, with 7 bases left between them. The CDR3: CASSVSGKETQYF. The CDR3 DNA reads as TGTGCCAGCAGCGTATCGGGAAAAGAGACCCAGTACTTC. Combining the CDR3 with reference TRBV9 and TRBJ2-5 gives the whole variable domain DSGVTQTPKHLITATGQRVTLRCSPRSGDLSVYWYQQSLDQGLQFLIQYYNGEERAKGNILERFSAQQFPDLHSELNLSSLELGDSALYFCASSVSGKETQYFGPGTRLLVL.

A word on this clone: Other DNA sequences within the sample encode an identical CDR3. The chain links TRBV27 to TRBJ2-3; D unclear. Germline values: CDR1 MNHEY, CDR2 SMNVEV (reference sequence). The CDR3 length is 13 residues. Trimming removed 2 bases from V and 6 bases from J, with 9 bases in between. CDR3 in amino acids: CASSLLSGDTQYF. In nucleotides, the CDR3 is TGTGCCAGCAGTTTACTCTCGGGCGATACGCAGTATTTT.

The chain couples TRBV5-8 to TRBJ2-2; D tentatively fits TRBD1 or TRBD2 (5 bases each). Deletions cut 3 bases from V and 7 bases from J, with 31 bases between. The CDR3 runs 20 residues. In germline, CDR1 is SGHTS, CDR2 YDEGEE. This CDR3 reads CASSSKPGRTGTWMLGELFF. The CDR3 DNA sequence: TGTGCCAGCAGCTCAAAGCCGGGACGGACCGGGACCTGGATGCTCGGGGAGCTGTTTTTT.

V gene TRBV5-1 combines with J gene TRBJ2-1, with D perhaps TRBD2 (7 bases). Trimming stripped 3 bases from V and 9 bases from J, with 22 bases between. The CDR3 contains 16 residues. Germline V CDR1 and CDR2: SGHRS, YFSETQ. This CDR3 is CASSSIGGAPGGEQFF. Written as DNA, the CDR3 is TGCGCCAGCAGCTCCATTGGGGGGGCCCCCGGCGGTGAGCAGTTCTTC.

V is TRBV7-9 and J is TRBJ1-2, with a possible D match to TRBD1 (5 bases). Germline CDR1 SEHNR, CDR2 FQNEAQ (reference sequence). CDR3 length: 16 amino acids. Trimming stripped 0 bases from V and 2 bases from J, with 13 bases between. CDR3 residues: CASSLAEAGGNYGYTF. The DNA of the CDR3 is TGTGCCAGCAGCTTAGCGGAGGCCGGGGGAAACTATGGCTACACCTTC.

Regarding this clone: In the same sample, other DNA sequences code for this CDR3. The chain recombines TRBV29-1 with TRBJ1-2; no definite D call. From germline, CDR1 is SQVTM and CDR2 ANQGSEA. The V gene lost 7 bases and the J gene lost 4 bases, with 10 bases spanning the gap. The length of the CDR3 is 11 residues. CDR3 in amino acids: CSAEGGYGYTF. In DNA, the CDR3 is TGCAGCGCCGAAGGTGGCTATGGCTACACCTTC.

The rearrangement links TRBV5-1 to TRBJ1-2; the D is unclear. The CDR3 contains 13 residues. In germline, CDR1 is SGHRS, CDR2 YFSETQ. Trimming removed 2 bases at V and 7 bases at J, with 12 bases between. The CDR3 protein is CASSFEIGVGYTF. DNA of the CDR3: TGCGCCAGCAGCTTCGAGATTGGGGTTGGCTACACCTTC.

This clone was observed a single time. This specimen includes other DNA sequences encoding the same CDR3. V and J are TRBV11-2 and TRBJ1-1; D remains ambiguous. The V gene lost 3 bases and the J gene lost 2 bases, with 4 bases spanning the gap. CDR3 length: 12 residues. The germline V gene has CDR1 SGHAT and CDR2 FQNNGV. This CDR3 reads CASSFYNTEAFF. For the CDR3, the DNA is TGTGCCAGCAGCTTTTACAACACTGAAGCTTTCTTT.

The V and J genes are TRBV7-9 and TRBJ2-5, with no clear D. The germline CDR1 and CDR2 sequences are SEHNR and FQNEAQ (reference sequence). V was shortened by 3 bases and J by 13 bases, with 12 bases between the two germline ends. The CDR3 has 11 amino acids. CDR3 sequence reads: CASSFGTLPYF. Here the CDR3 DNA reads TGTGCCAGCAGCTTTGGAACACTACCGTACTTC.

The chain links TRBV11-3 to TRBJ2-7; no firm D call. V shed 2 bases and J shed 0 bases, with 11 bases lying between them. The germline CDR1 and CDR2 sequences are SGHNT and YENEEA. This CDR3 has 15 amino acids. The chain's CDR3 is CASSLRSGVSYEQYF. The CDR3 DNA reads as TGTGCCAGCAGCTTAAGATCTGGAGTCTCCTACGAGCAGTACTTC. The variable domain in full, with the rest retrieved from reference TRBV11-3 and TRBJ2-7, is EAGVVQSPRYKIIEKKQPVAFWCNPISGHNTLYWYLQNLGQGPELLIRYENEEAVDDSQLPKDRFSAERLKGVDSTLKIQPAELGDSAVYLCASSLRSGVSYEQYFGPGTRLTVT.

The rearrangement uses TRBV7-2 and TRBJ2-1, with D uncertain. The V end was cut by 2 bases, the J end by 0 bases, with 11 bases between. Germline V gives CDR1 SGHTA, CDR2 FQGNSA. The CDR3 runs 16 residues. The CDR3 spells CASSLSRSRSYNEQFF. The CDR3 DNA reads as TGTGCCAGCAGCTTATCTCGGAGCCGCTCCTACAATGAGCAGTTCTTC.

The chain recombines TRBV27 with TRBJ2-7, with no clear D. This CDR3 is 13 amino acids long. Germline V gives CDR1 MNHEY, CDR2 SMNVEV (reference sequence). Trimming pared 4 bases from V and 5 bases from J, leaving 12 bases between. The DNA of the CDR3 is TGTGCCAGCAGTTACCACCCCCAGGACGAGCAGTACTTC. It translates to CASSYHPQDEQYF.

The CDR3 loop is CASSYQAPYEQYF. CDR3 nucleotide sequence: TGTGCCAGCAGTTACCAAGCCCCCTACGAGCAGTACTTC. The chain joins TRBV6-5 to TRBJ2-7; D not resolved. This CDR3 has 13 amino acids. The V end was cut by 2 bases, the J end by 2 bases, with 7 bases between. The germline gives CDR1 MNHEY, CDR2 SVGAGI.

The chain combines TRBV13 with TRBJ2-1; D is possibly TRBD1 or TRBD2 (6 bases each). The V and J ends lost 2 bases and 0 bases respectively, with 14 bases between them. The germline V gene encodes CDR1 PRHDT and CDR2 FYEKMQ (reference sequence). This CDR3 is 17 amino acids long. CDR3 residues: CASSLIWRGSSYNEQFF. The CDR3 nucleotides are TGTGCCAGCAGCTTAATCTGGAGGGGGAGCTCCTACAATGAGCAGTTCTTC.

Regarding this clone: The same CDR3 also results from other DNA sequences found in this sample. V gene TRBV15 combines with J gene TRBJ1-5; D not resolved. In germline, CDR1 is LNHNV, CDR2 YYDKDF (reference sequence). The CDR3 is made up of 15 amino acids. V lost 0 bases and J lost 0, with 6 bases in between. The CDR3 DNA is TGTGCCACCAGCAGAGATCGTGGTAGCAATCAGCCCCAGCATTTT. As protein: CATSRDRGSNQPQHF.

This rearrangement joins TRBV10-3 to TRBJ2-7; D uncertain. CDR3 length equals 16 residues. The germline V gene encodes CDR1 ENHRY and CDR2 SYGVKD. The V gene lost 2 bases and the J gene lost 5 bases, with 19 bases spanning the gap. CDR3 nucleotides: TGTGCCATCAGTGAGCTCCAGGATCGAAGGTTGCACGAGCAGTACTTC. Amino acids: CAISELQDRRLHEQYF.

The chain recombines TRBV11-2 with TRBJ1-2, with 7 positions matching TRBD1. With 1 base clipped from V and 14 bases from J, the junction kept 7 bases outside the gene matches. This CDR3 region has 12 residues. Germline V gene sequence: CDR1 SGHAT, CDR2 FQNNGV. The CDR3 loop reads CASSLVTGDSTF. CDR3 DNA: TGTGCCAGCAGCTTAGTTACAGGGGATAGTACCTTC.

This chain uses TRBV7-9 with TRBJ2-3, with TRBD1 as a possible D gene (6 bases). Between the trimmed V and J ends, which lost 5 bases and 1 base, there was a span of 13 bases. The CDR3 loop spans 15 amino acids. Germline values: CDR1 SEHNR, CDR2 FQNEAQ (reference sequence). The CDR3: CASSPKRQGTDTQYF. The CDR3 region has the DNA TGTGCCAGCAGCCCGAAACGACAGGGCACAGATACGCAGTATTTT.

The rearrangement joins TRBV28 to TRBJ2-7; TRBD1 is a possible D gene (6 bases). The CDR3 extends over 15 amino acids. V gave up 6 bases and J gave up 0 bases, with 15 bases separating them. Looked up from germline, CDR1 is MDHEN and CDR2 is SYDVKM. The CDR3 nucleotides read TGTGCCAGCAGCTCACCATGGGACACCTCCTACGAGCAGTACTTC. It encodes CASSSPWDTSYEQYF.